Below, 5 T cell receptor beta chains from the same sample are listed, as sequenced in a study of cytomegalovirus exposure and HLA in healthy donors. The PCR was carried out with 60 Vbeta primers and 13 Jbeta primers. Clones were read by immunoSEQ multiplex PCR, and TCRdb kept only the in-frame ones, dropping some. The table shows approximately 190,000 clones, with 82% occurring only once. Material for sequencing was PBMCs. The receptor source for this set is a woman younger than 35 in good health and CMV-seronegative.

This clone appeared a few times. The chain combines TRBV9 with TRBJ2-7, with TRBD2 matching over 11 bases. CDR3 length equals 14 residues. Trimming removed 0 bases from V and 12 bases from J; junction bases left unmatched: 8. Germline V lookup: CDR1 SGDLS, CDR2 YYNGEE. CDR3 sequence: CASSVASSGGFRYF. In nucleotides, the CDR3 is TGTGCCAGCAGCGTAGCTTCTAGCGGGGGGTTTAGGTACTTC.

As concerns this clone: Within the sample, other DNA sequences also encode this same CDR3. The chain is built from TRBV6-5 and TRBJ2-1; TRBD2 is a possible D gene (5 bases). This CDR3 is 13 amino acids long. Deletions cut 6 bases from V and 4 bases from J, with 10 bases between. Looked up from germline, CDR1 is MNHEY and CDR2 is SVGAGI. CDR3: CASRTSGYNEQFF. The CDR3 nucleotides read TGTGCCAGCAGAACGTCGGGGTACAATGAGCAGTTCTTC.

J is TRBJ1-5 and V is TRBV5-1, with D maybe TRBD1 (5 bases). The CDR3 contains 15 residues. Trimming took 1 base from V and 0 from J, leaving 8 bases between them. The germline gives CDR1 SGHRS, CDR2 YFSETQ. CDR3: CASSLWDYSNQPQHF. For the CDR3, the DNA is TGCGCCAGCAGCTTGTGGGACTATAGCAATCAGCCCCAGCATTTT.

The chain has TRBV4-2 and TRBJ2-7, with 11 bases matching TRBD2. The CDR3 runs to 17 residues. CDR1 and CDR2 from the germline V gene are LGHNA and YNFKEQ. Unmatched junction bases numbered 7, after V lost 3 bases and J lost 0 bases. The CDR3 spells CASSHPGTSGSSYEQYF. The CDR3 DNA is TGTGCCAGCAGCCATCCCGGGACTAGCGGAAGCTCCTACGAGCAGTACTTC.

The rearrangement joins TRBV11-2 to TRBJ2-5, with 12 bases matching TRBD2. Gene TRBJ2-7 matches the end of the DNA better, so the J call may be wrong. Per germline, CDR1 SGHAT and CDR2 FQNNGV. There are 15 residues in the CDR3. Here the CDR3 DNA reads TGTGCCAGCAGCATCCTAGCGGGGGGGCCATACGAGCAGTACTTC. It codes for CASSILAGGPYEQYF.